What follows are 22 T cell receptor beta chains derived from one specimen sequenced in a study of CD8 T cells in ankylosing spondylitis. TCRdb fed the 5' RACE reads into MiXCR, producing one record per CDR3 protein. Of 200,000 to 250,000 distinct CDR3 sequences in the sample, more than 25% are singletons; the top ten hold roughly 6.7%. The source material was blood, either unsorted or a sorted T cell fraction (not recorded which). These receptors were collected from a male donor with ankylosing spondylitis or in good health (not recorded which).

This clonotype has ten or more counts. This chain uses TRBV5-1 with TRBJ1-4; possibly TRBD1 for D (6 bases). This CDR3 comprises 15 residues. Looked up from germline, CDR1 is SGHRS and CDR2 is YFSETQ. Between the trimmed V and J ends, which lost 4 bases and 6 bases, there was a span of 16 bases. CDR3 in amino acids: CASSGTGTGYEKLFF. The CDR3 coding sequence is TGCGCCAGCAGCGGAACAGGGACCGGGTATGAAAAACTGTTTTTT.

This clonotype was observed many times. J is TRBJ1-6 and V is TRBV11-2, with unresolved D. V shed 2 bases and J shed 6 bases, with 2 bases lying between them. CDR1 and CDR2 (germline): SGHAT, FQNNGV. This CDR3 has 12 residues. CDR3 nucleotide sequence: TGTGCCAGCAGCTTACTTAATTCACCCCTCCACTTT. Encoded protein: CASSLLNSPLHF.

This clonotype was seen at least ten times. The chain is built from TRBV5-1 and TRBJ1-1; no clear D. The length of the CDR3 is 14 residues. In germline, CDR1 is SGHRS, CDR2 YFSETQ. Trimming took off 1 base at V and 3 bases at J, with 10 bases between the two ends. CDR3 residues: CASSLRQKDTEAFF. CDR3 in DNA: TGCGCCAGCAGCTTGAGACAAAAAGACACTGAAGCTTTCTTT.

This sequence joins TRBV20-1 and TRBJ1-5; 7 bases line up with TRBD1. J lost 7 bases, V lost 1 base, and 7 bases had no gene match. CDR1 and CDR2 (germline): DFQATT, SNEGSKA (reference sequence). The CDR3 contains 14 residues. The CDR3 bases are TGCAGTGCTAGAGTAACGACAGGGAACCAGCCCCAGCATTTT. It is translated as CSARVTTGNQPQHF.

This clonotype came up many times. The genes are TRBV4-3 and TRBJ1-1, with D maybe TRBD1 (5 bases). V lost 0 bases to trimming and J lost 1 base, with 9 bases between them. Looked up from germline, CDR1 is LGHNA and CDR2 is YSLEER. CDR3 length equals 15 residues. DNA for the CDR3: TGCGCCAGCAGCCAAGACGGGACCGCGAACACTGAAGCTTTCTTT. It translates to CASSQDGTANTEAFF.

At least ten counts were recorded for this clonotype. The chain employs TRBV12-3 or TRBV12-4 and TRBJ2-1; D unclear. The CDR3 loop spans 15 amino acids. V dropped 5 bases and J dropped 0 bases, with 11 bases sitting between them. CDR3 in amino acids: CASSAHGDSYNEQFF. CDR3 in DNA: TGTGCCAGCAGTGCTCACGGAGACTCCTACAATGAGCAGTTCTTC.

The rearrangement joins TRBV14 to TRBJ2-1; the match to TRBD1 covers 7 bases. The CDR3 runs to 16 residues. Trimming cost V 5 bases and J 2 bases; bases outside gene matches: 9. Germline CDR1 SGHDN, CDR2 FVKESK. The CDR3 coding sequence is TGTGCCAGCAGCGCGTTTTTGGACAGGACCTACAATGAGCAGTTCTTC. It is translated as CASSAFLDRTYNEQFF.

Here the CDR3 reads CSVEGTGFYEQYF. The CDR3, as DNA: TGCAGCGTTGAAGGGACAGGTTTCTACGAGCAGTACTTC. The chain recombines TRBV29-1 with TRBJ2-7, with 7 bases identical to TRBD1. CDR3 length equals 13 residues. The V segment lost 1 base and the J segment 3 bases; nucleotides outside the gene matches: 3. The germline V gene has CDR1 SQVTM and CDR2 ANQGSEA.

This clonotype was detected only a few times. V and J are TRBV27 and TRBJ2-7, with TRBD1 matching over 9 bases. Germline-derived CDR1 and CDR2 are MNHEY and SMNVEV (reference sequence). This CDR3 spans 14 amino acids. V was clipped by 5 bases and J by 7 bases; unmatched bases: 9. CDR3 DNA: TGTGCCAGCAGTCGGGACAGGGCGGGTAGGGAGCAGTACTTC. Amino acid sequence: CASSRDRAGREQYF.

The chain has TRBV29-1 and TRBJ2-5; D might be TRBD1 (6 bases). There are 12 residues in the CDR3. Germline values: CDR1 SQVTM, CDR2 ANQGSEA. V lost 7 bases and J 5 bases, leaving 14 bases between the germline ends. The CDR3 here is CSGRTVSETQYF. DNA of the CDR3: TGCAGCGGCCGGACAGTCTCGGAGACCCAGTACTTC.

The V gene is TRBV29-1, the J gene TRBJ2-5; TRBD1 is a possible D gene (7 bases). Germline CDR1 and CDR2: SQVTM and ANQGSEA. Trimming pared 6 bases from V and 5 bases from J, leaving 13 bases between. CDR3 length equals 12 residues. The CDR3 here is CSVLRGDETQYF. CDR3 bases: TGCAGCGTCCTCAGGGGGGATGAGACCCAGTACTTC. The full variable domain, its missing parts supplied by reference TRBV29-1 and TRBJ2-5, is SAVISQKPSRDICQRGTSLTIQCQVDSQVTMMFWYRQQPGQSLTLIATANQGSEATYESGFVIDKFPISRPNLTFSTLTVSNMSPEDSSIYLCSVLRGDETQYFGPGTRLLVL.

This clonotype has just one count. The gene calls are TRBV9 and TRBJ2-2, with D possibly TRBD1 on 6 matching bases. The V gene's germline CDR1 is SGDLS and CDR2 YYNGEE. The V and J ends lost 0 bases and 4 bases respectively, with 7 bases between them. CDR3 length: 14 residues. The CDR3 DNA reads TGTGCCAGCAGCGTAGGGACAGCCACCGGGGAGCTGTTTTTT. This sequence encodes CASSVGTATGELFF.

The chain is built from TRBV6-1 and TRBJ2-2; D is perhaps TRBD1 or TRBD2 (5 bases each). This CDR3 has 15 residues. Germline CDR1 reads MNHNS; CDR2 reads SASEGT. Trimming left V 7 bases short and J 4 bases short, with 16 bases between. CDR3 loop: CASISTARGTGELFF. CDR3 coding DNA: TGTGCCAGCATATCTACCGCGAGGGGCACCGGGGAGCTGTTTTTT.

This clonotype was counted between two and nine times. J is TRBJ1-2 and V is TRBV20-1, with D possibly TRBD1 on 6 matching bases. CDR3 length: 17 residues. CDR1 DFQATT and CDR2 SNEGSKA come from the germline V gene (reference sequence). V dropped 2 bases and J dropped 2 bases, with 21 bases sitting between them. CDR3 amino acids: CSARSGAGQGGNYGYTF. In DNA form, the CDR3 reads TGCAGTGCTAGAAGCGGGGCAGGCCAAGGGGGAAACTATGGCTACACCTTC.

This clonotype was counted at least ten times. The chain uses TRBV12-3 or TRBV12-4 and TRBJ2-1; 7 nucleotides line up with TRBD2. CDR3 length: 16 amino acids. Trimming cost V 3 bases and J 0 bases; bases outside gene matches: 5. CDR3 residues: CASSLLAGASYNEQFF. In DNA, the CDR3 is TGTGCCAGCAGTTTGTTGGCGGGAGCCTCCTACAATGAGCAGTTCTTC.

Points on this clonotype: A much larger clone lies a single base off, so this may be a read error. The chain has TRBV6-5 and TRBJ2-7; D uncertain. V shed 0 bases and J shed 6 bases, with 12 bases lying between them. The CDR3 has 14 amino acids. Germline lookup yields CDR1 MNHEY and CDR2 SVGAGI. This CDR3 reads CASSYSLVGCEQYF. Here the CDR3 DNA reads TGTGCCAGCAGTTACTCCCTAGTTGGTTGCGAGCAGTACTTC.

This sequence joins TRBV28 and TRBJ2-3; tentative D call: TRBD1 (5 bases). Germline V CDR1 and CDR2: MDHEN, SYDVKM. The CDR3 has 12 residues. V lost 3 bases, J lost 10 bases, and 11 bases lay in between. The CDR3 coding sequence is TGTGCCAGCAGTTTTCAGGGCGATCCGCAGTATTTT. As protein: CASSFQGDPQYF.

CDR3 sequence (DNA): TGTGCCATCAGGGACAGGGGGTACAATGAGCAGTTCTTC. This gives the protein CAIRDRGYNEQFF. The J gene is TRBJ2-1, the V gene TRBV10-3; 10 bases align to TRBD1. V trimming: 6 bases; J trimming: 4 bases; junction bases outside the gene matches: 0. Germline V gene data show CDR1 as ENHRY and CDR2 as SYGVKD. The CDR3 consists of 13 residues.

CDR3 protein: CASSPDMTGELFF. The DNA for the CDR3 is TGTGCCAGCTCACCAGACATGACCGGGGAGCTGTTTTTT. This chain links TRBV18 with TRBJ2-2; no reliable D call. The CDR3 has 13 residues. V was cut by 2 bases and J by 5 bases, with 6 bases left in between. Germline-derived CDR1 and CDR2 are KGHSH and LQKENI.

The rearrangement uses TRBV4-3 and TRBJ1-1; tentative D call: TRBD1 (5 bases). V shed 0 bases and J shed 0 bases, with 14 bases lying between them. The CDR3 is made up of 17 amino acids. Looked up from germline, CDR1 is LGHNA and CDR2 is YSLEER. The CDR3 DNA is TGCGCCAGCAGCCAAGATCGTCAGGGAAGAATGAACACTGAAGCTTTCTTT. The encoded protein is CASSQDRQGRMNTEAFF.

The V call is TRBV20-1, the J call TRBJ2-3, with 14 bases that match TRBD2. Germline V gene sequence: CDR1 DFQATT, CDR2 SNEGSKA (reference sequence). This CDR3 is 16 amino acids long. With V trimmed by 1 base and J by 3 bases, 3 bases remained unmatched. In DNA form, the CDR3 reads TGCAGTGCTAGAGCAGGGACTAGCGGGAGAACAGATACGCAGTATTTT. Translating gives CSARAGTSGRTDTQYF.

The chain recombines TRBV29-1 with TRBJ2-1; D is undetermined. This CDR3 comprises 12 residues. CDR1 and CDR2 from the germline V gene are SQVTM and ANQGSEA. V was pared by 7 bases and J by 2 bases, with 9 bases between. The CDR3 sequence is CSGGKAYNEQFF. CDR3 DNA sequence: TGCAGCGGTGGAAAAGCCTACAATGAGCAGTTCTTC.